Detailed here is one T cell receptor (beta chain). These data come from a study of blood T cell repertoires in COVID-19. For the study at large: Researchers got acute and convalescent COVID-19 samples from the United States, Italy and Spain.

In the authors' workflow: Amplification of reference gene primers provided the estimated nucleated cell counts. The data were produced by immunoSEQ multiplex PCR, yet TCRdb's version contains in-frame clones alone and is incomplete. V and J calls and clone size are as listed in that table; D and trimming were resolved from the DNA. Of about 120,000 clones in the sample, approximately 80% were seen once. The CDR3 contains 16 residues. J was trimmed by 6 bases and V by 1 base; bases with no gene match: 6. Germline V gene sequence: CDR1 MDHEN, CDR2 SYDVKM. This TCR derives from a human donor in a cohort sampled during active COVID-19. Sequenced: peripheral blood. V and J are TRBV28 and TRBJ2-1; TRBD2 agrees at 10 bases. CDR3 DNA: TGTGCCAGCAGTTTATTATCTAGCGGGAGTGGCAATGAGCAGTTCTTC. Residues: CASSLLSSGSGNEQFF.